The rows below give T cell receptor beta chains drawn from one sample of a study of CD8+ T cells in alopecia areata. Method: immunoSEQ multiplex PCR; TCRdb's copy keeps in-frame clones and lacks some. Of over 150,000 clones in the sample, about 62% were seen once. This specimen consisted of CD4+ T cells sorted from blood, obtained at week 24, from a patient treated with tofacitinib. The receptors shown here come from a human donor with alopecia areata. CDR3s include the opening cysteine and the closing phenylalanine or tryptophan. The order of the fields is J gene, D gene, V gene, clone size, CDR3 DNA, CDR3 protein. The D gene is left open where the match is weak. Some rows mark clone size as missing; the rest say once, few, many or name a class of expanded clone.

J gene: TRBJ2-5
D gene: .
V gene: TRBV10-3
clone size: few
CDR3 DNA: TGTGCCACCAGACACAGGGCCGGGGAGACCCAGTACTTC
CDR3 protein: CATRHRAGETQYF

J gene: TRBJ2-1
D gene: TRBD1
V gene: TRBV4-3
clone size: .
CDR3 DNA: TGCGCCAGCAGCCAAGATACGGGGCAGGGGGCGAATGAGCAGTTCTTC
CDR3 protein: CASSQDTGQGANEQFF

J gene: TRBJ2-5
D gene: TRBD2
V gene: TRBV4-2
clone size: .
CDR3 DNA: TGTGCCAGCAGCCCCGGACTAGCGGGGCGAGAAGAGACCCAGTACTTC
CDR3 protein: CASSPGLAGREETQYF

J gene: TRBJ2-3
D gene: .
V gene: TRBV9
clone size: once
CDR3 DNA: TGTGCCAGCAGCGTATCTGCAGCATCCGATACGCAGTATTTT
CDR3 protein: CASSVSAASDTQYF

J gene: TRBJ2-1
D gene: TRBD2
V gene: TRBV9
clone size: .
CDR3 DNA: TGTGCCAGCAGCGCCACCCGGGGACTAGCGGCCAACAATGAGCAGTTCTTC
CDR3 protein: CASSATRGLAANNEQFF

J gene: TRBJ2-3
D gene: .
V gene: TRBV7-9
clone size: .
CDR3 DNA: TGTGCCAGCAGCCTCACGGGGAGCACAGATACGCAGTATTTT
CDR3 protein: CASSLTGSTDTQYF

J gene: TRBJ2-7
D gene: .
V gene: TRBV5-1
clone size: few
CDR3 DNA: TGCGCCAGCAGCTTGGTCGGGGGAGCCGAGCAGTACTTC
CDR3 protein: CASSLVGGAEQYF

J gene: TRBJ1-2
D gene: .
V gene: TRBV27
clone size: .
CDR3 DNA: TGTGCCAGCAGTCACCGAAGGGGGGGGGTAGCTAACTATGGCTACACCTTC
CDR3 protein: CASSHRRGGVANYGYTF

J gene: TRBJ1-4
D gene: TRBD1
V gene: TRBV30
clone size: .
CDR3 DNA: TGTGCCTGGAGTGGGACAGGGGCGGAAGAAAAACTGTTTTTT
CDR3 protein: CAWSGTGAEEKLFF

J gene: TRBJ2-5
D gene: .
V gene: TRBV9
clone size: .
CDR3 DNA: TGTGCCAGCAGCGTAGGCGGGCAGGAAGAGACCCAGTACTTC
CDR3 protein: CASSVGGQEETQYF

J gene: TRBJ2-3
D gene: .
V gene: TRBV29-1
clone size: .
CDR3 DNA: TGCAGCGTTCGGGGCGGGGGCACAGATACGCAGTATTTT
CDR3 protein: CSVRGGGTDTQYF

J gene: TRBJ2-1
D gene: .
V gene: TRBV6-6
clone size: once
CDR3 DNA: TGTGCCAGCACGGCCCAGTACAATGAGCAGTTCTTC
CDR3 protein: CASTAQYNEQFF

J gene: TRBJ1-6
D gene: .
V gene: TRBV29-1
clone size: .
CDR3 DNA: TGCAGCGCTGGGAGGACCCTCTCCTATAATTCACCCCTCCACTTT
CDR3 protein: CSAGRTLSYNSPLHF

J gene: TRBJ2-5
D gene: TRBD1
V gene: TRBV5-4
clone size: .
CDR3 DNA: TGTGCCAGCAGCCCCCGCAGGGACAGGGAGACCCAGTACTTC
CDR3 protein: CASSPRRDRETQYF

J gene: TRBJ2-2
D gene: .
V gene: TRBV5-6
clone size: .
CDR3 DNA: TGTGCCAGCAGCCCGGACACCGACGGGGAGCTGTTTTTT
CDR3 protein: CASSPDTDGELFF

J gene: TRBJ1-4
D gene: TRBD1
V gene: TRBV29-1
clone size: .
CDR3 DNA: TGCAGCGTCGGGGACGTCGGGACAGCGGCGGAAAAACTGTTTTTT
CDR3 protein: CSVGDVGTAAEKLFF

J gene: TRBJ2-7
D gene: TRBD1
V gene: TRBV28
clone size: .
CDR3 DNA: TGTGCCAGCAGTTTAATTTTGGGACAGGGCCCCCACTTC
CDR3 protein: CASSLILGQGPHF

J gene: TRBJ2-7
D gene: .
V gene: TRBV19
clone size: .
CDR3 DNA: TGTGCCAGTAGCCCCGGGGCAGACTCCTACGAGCAGTACTTC
CDR3 protein: CASSPGADSYEQYF

J gene: TRBJ1-2
D gene: .
V gene: TRBV14
clone size: .
CDR3 DNA: TGTGCCAGCAGCCCCCAGGGGAAGTATGGCTACACCTTC
CDR3 protein: CASSPQGKYGYTF

J gene: TRBJ1-5
D gene: .
V gene: TRBV28
clone size: few
CDR3 DNA: TGTGCCAGCACCCGGAGGGGAGCCCAGCATTTT
CDR3 protein: CASTRRGAQHF

J gene: TRBJ2-2
D gene: .
V gene: TRBV2
clone size: few
CDR3 DNA: TGTGCCAGCAGTGAGTTGCGGGCATATATCACCGGGGAGCTGTTTTTT
CDR3 protein: CASSELRAYITGELFF

J gene: TRBJ2-3
D gene: TRBD1
V gene: TRBV4-1
clone size: .
CDR3 DNA: TGCGCCAGCAGCCCCCGGGACAGGGGAAACACAGATACGCAGTATTTT
CDR3 protein: CASSPRDRGNTDTQYF

J gene: TRBJ2-4
D gene: TRBD1
V gene: TRBV7-9
clone size: .
CDR3 DNA: TGTGCCAGCAGCGACAGGGTTATGGAGGCCAAAAACATTCAGTACTTC
CDR3 protein: CASSDRVMEAKNIQYF

J gene: TRBJ1-5
D gene: .
V gene: TRBV28
clone size: few
CDR3 DNA: TGTGCCAGCAGTTTAGAGGACAATCAGCCCCAGCATTTT
CDR3 protein: CASSLEDNQPQHF

J gene: TRBJ2-7
D gene: .
V gene: TRBV7-3
clone size: .
CDR3 DNA: TGTGCCAGCAGCTTAAAGGGCTCCTACGAGCAGTACTTC
CDR3 protein: CASSLKGSYEQYF

J gene: TRBJ2-7
D gene: .
V gene: TRBV28
clone size: few
CDR3 DNA: TGTGCCAGCTGGCGAGGGACAAATTACGAGCAGTACTTC
CDR3 protein: CASWRGTNYEQYF

J gene: TRBJ2-7
D gene: TRBD1
V gene: TRBV30
clone size: .
CDR3 DNA: TGTGCCTGGAGTACACTTAAACAGGGGGCGCGCTTC
CDR3 protein: CAWSTLKQGARF

J gene: TRBJ2-1
D gene: TRBD2
V gene: TRBV5-4
clone size: .
CDR3 DNA: TGTGCCAGCAGCGGGGGAACTAGCGCCACCTACAATGAGCAGTTCTTC
CDR3 protein: CASSGGTSATYNEQFF

J gene: TRBJ2-5
D gene: .
V gene: TRBV28
clone size: few
CDR3 DNA: TGTGCCAGCAGCCCACACGGACAGTCACCTTTGGGGACCCAGTACTTC
CDR3 protein: CASSPHGQSPLGTQYF

J gene: TRBJ1-1
D gene: .
V gene: TRBV18
clone size: many
CDR3 DNA: TGTGCCAGCTCACCACGGGCAGGGAGGGGTGTCACTGAAGCTTTCTTT
CDR3 protein: CASSPRAGRGVTEAFF

J gene: TRBJ2-2
D gene: TRBD2
V gene: TRBV30
clone size: .
CDR3 DNA: TGTGCCTGGGGCGCGGGGGAAGACACCGGGGAGCTGTTTTTT
CDR3 protein: CAWGAGEDTGELFF

J gene: TRBJ1-6
D gene: .
V gene: TRBV4-3
clone size: few
CDR3 DNA: TGCGCCAGCAGCCAAGAAGGGGGTGATTCACCCCTCCACTTT
CDR3 protein: CASSQEGGDSPLHF

J gene: TRBJ1-6
D gene: .
V gene: TRBV5-6
clone size: .
CDR3 DNA: TGTGCCAGCAGTATACAGGGTAATAATTCACCCCTCCACTTT
CDR3 protein: CASSIQGNNSPLHF

J gene: TRBJ1-1
D gene: TRBD1
V gene: TRBV9
clone size: .
CDR3 DNA: TGTGCCAGCAGCTTCGGACAGGAGAACACTGAAGCTTTCTTT
CDR3 protein: CASSFGQENTEAFF

J gene: TRBJ2-7
D gene: TRBD2
V gene: TRBV2
clone size: few
CDR3 DNA: TGTGCCAGCAGTCTGCTCGGGACTAGTAGCTACGAGCAGTACTTC
CDR3 protein: CASSLLGTSSYEQYF

J gene: TRBJ2-7
D gene: .
V gene: TRBV4-2
clone size: few
CDR3 DNA: TGTGCCAGCAGCCAATCGGGGACAAGTCGCTACGAGCAGTACTTC
CDR3 protein: CASSQSGTSRYEQYF

J gene: TRBJ2-2
D gene: TRBD2
V gene: TRBV10-3
clone size: few
CDR3 DNA: TGTGCCATCAGTGAGTCGTACAGCGGGGTGAACACCGGGGAGCTGTTTTTT
CDR3 protein: CAISESYSGVNTGELFF

J gene: TRBJ2-7
D gene: .
V gene: TRBV11-2
clone size: .
CDR3 DNA: TGTGCCAGCAGCCCCCTGGGGGGACAGCACTACTACGAGCAGTACTTC
CDR3 protein: CASSPLGGQHYYEQYF

J gene: TRBJ2-5
D gene: .
V gene: TRBV25-1
clone size: few
CDR3 DNA: TGTGCCAGCAGTGAATGGGCTAGAAAAGAGACCCAGTACTTC
CDR3 protein: CASSEWARKETQYF

J gene: TRBJ2-1
D gene: .
V gene: TRBV5-6
clone size: .
CDR3 DNA: TGTGCCAGCAGCTTGGCACGGTGGGGGAAAAACTACAATGAGCAGTTCTTC
CDR3 protein: CASSLARWGKNYNEQFF

J gene: TRBJ2-5
D gene: TRBD2
V gene: TRBV2
clone size: .
CDR3 DNA: TGTGCCAGCAGGAGACTAGCGGGAGAGACAGAGACCCAGTACTTC
CDR3 protein: CASRRLAGETETQYF

J gene: TRBJ2-7
D gene: .
V gene: TRBV30
clone size: few
CDR3 DNA: TGTGCCTGGAGTCGGGCAGTCCTCTACGAGCAGTACTTC
CDR3 protein: CAWSRAVLYEQYF

J gene: TRBJ2-7
D gene: .
V gene: TRBV5-4
clone size: .
CDR3 DNA: TGTGCCAGCAGCTCAACGGGGATCCCCTACGAGCAGTACTTC
CDR3 protein: CASSSTGIPYEQYF

J gene: TRBJ2-4
D gene: .
V gene: TRBV4-3
clone size: .
CDR3 DNA: TGCGCCAGCAGCCAAGACGATCGGACATCTAACATTCAGTACTTC
CDR3 protein: CASSQDDRTSNIQYF

J gene: TRBJ2-3
D gene: TRBD2
V gene: TRBV29-1
clone size: .
CDR3 DNA: TGCAGCGTTGGGACTAGCGAAATAGATACGCAGTATTTT
CDR3 protein: CSVGTSEIDTQYF

J gene: TRBJ2-3
D gene: TRBD2
V gene: TRBV29-1
clone size: .
CDR3 DNA: TGCAGCGTTGCGGGACTAGCGGGAGGGAGCACAGATACGCAGTATTTT
CDR3 protein: CSVAGLAGGSTDTQYF

J gene: TRBJ2-2
D gene: TRBD1
V gene: TRBV5-1
clone size: few
CDR3 DNA: TGCGCCAGCAGCCCGAACGGACAGGGGAACACCGGGGAGCTGTTTTTT
CDR3 protein: CASSPNGQGNTGELFF

J gene: TRBJ2-7
D gene: TRBD2
V gene: TRBV27
clone size: .
CDR3 DNA: TGTGCCACCCGGACTAGCGGGAGTGGGGAGCAGTACTTC
CDR3 protein: CATRTSGSGEQYF

J gene: TRBJ2-6
D gene: .
V gene: TRBV7-9
clone size: .
CDR3 DNA: TGTGCCAGCAGCTTAACAGGGTACCCCTCTACTGGGGCCAACGTCCTGACTTTC
CDR3 protein: CASSLTGYPSTGANVLTF

J gene: TRBJ2-5
D gene: TRBD1
V gene: TRBV2
clone size: .
CDR3 DNA: TGTGCCGTCTGGACAGGGGGCCGAGAGACCCAGTACTTC
CDR3 protein: CAVWTGGRETQYF

J gene: TRBJ2-7
D gene: .
V gene: TRBV4-1
clone size: .
CDR3 DNA: TGCGCCAGCAGCCAAATAAGGTCCGAGCAGTACTTC
CDR3 protein: CASSQIRSEQYF

J gene: TRBJ1-5
D gene: .
V gene: TRBV4-1
clone size: .
CDR3 DNA: TGCGCCAGCAGCCAAGCGGTGAATCAGCCCCAGCATTTT
CDR3 protein: CASSQAVNQPQHF

J gene: TRBJ1-2
D gene: .
V gene: TRBV5-1
clone size: .
CDR3 DNA: TGCGCCAGCAGGCTTGCTGAGATTCCGAACGGCTACACCTTC
CDR3 protein: CASRLAEIPNGYTF

J gene: TRBJ2-3
D gene: .
V gene: TRBV6-6
clone size: .
CDR3 DNA: TGTGCCAGCAGTTACGTCGCCGGGGACACAGATACGCAGTATTTT
CDR3 protein: CASSYVAGDTDTQYF

J gene: TRBJ1-1
D gene: TRBD1
V gene: TRBV29-1
clone size: .
CDR3 DNA: TGCAGCGGCGAGGGACAGGGTACTGAAGCTTTCTTT
CDR3 protein: CSGEGQGTEAFF